A single sample is the source of the 16 T cell receptor beta chains below, sequenced in a study of blood T cell repertoires in COVID-19. Assay used: immunoSEQ multiplex PCR; TCRdb lists only in-frame clones, some missing. The data show 300,000 to 400,000 clones, around 83% seen once. The material sequenced was peripheral blood. These receptors came from a young man with active or convalescent COVID-19.

CDR3 loop: CATSDLGGRGRGTDTQYF. CDR3 bases: TGTGCCACCAGTGATTTGGGAGGACGGGGGCGGGGGACAGATACGCAGTATTTT. This chain links TRBV24-1 with TRBJ2-3; tentative D call: TRBD2 (7 bases). The germline gives CDR1 KGHDR, CDR2 SFDVKD. V gave up 0 bases and J gave up 3 bases, with 18 bases separating them. The CDR3 loop spans 18 amino acids.

The genes are TRBV7-3 and TRBJ2-6, with 9 bases aligning to TRBD1. There are 18 residues in the CDR3. Germline-derived CDR1 and CDR2 are SGHTA and FQGTGA. V shed 3 bases and J 3 bases; nucleotides not matched to a gene: 9. The CDR3 coding sequence is TGTGCCAGCAGCTTTAGGGGACAGGGCCTAGTTGGGGCCAACGTCCTGACTTTC. Translated: CASSFRGQGLVGANVLTF.

In this sample, this clone turned up once. The rearrangement uses TRBV5-5 and TRBJ2-7; D perhaps matches TRBD2 (5 bases). V lost 2 bases and J 1 base, leaving 19 bases between the germline ends. The CDR3 is made up of 17 amino acids. Per germline, CDR1 SGHKS and CDR2 YYEKEE (reference sequence). CDR3 protein: CASSFLLEVLPSYEQYF. CDR3 sequence (DNA): TGTGCCAGCAGCTTCTTGCTGGAGGTCCTTCCTTCCTACGAGCAGTACTTC.

The V and J genes are TRBV15 and TRBJ1-6; TRBD1 matches 7 bases. Germline CDR1 is LNHNV and CDR2 is YYDKDF (reference sequence). This CDR3 spans 13 amino acids. Trimming took 5 bases from V and 10 from J; bases not matched to a gene: 5. The chain's CDR3 is CATSEGGRSPLHF. The DNA of the CDR3 is TGTGCCACCAGCGAAGGGGGCCGCTCACCCCTCCACTTT.

The rearrangement uses TRBV18 and TRBJ1-4; a possible D gene is TRBD1 (5 bases). Trimming shortened V by 2 bases and J by 5 bases, and 12 bases separated the two germline ends. This CDR3 has 15 amino acids. Germline V gene data show CDR1 as KGHSH and CDR2 as LQKENI. The CDR3 region is CASSPGDGRNEKLFF. DNA for the CDR3: TGTGCCAGCTCACCAGGGGACGGGAGAAATGAAAAACTGTTTTTT.

This chain joins TRBV9 and TRBJ1-6; unclear D gene. CDR3 size: 14 residues. Per the germline V gene, CDR1 is SGDLS and CDR2 is YYNGEE. The V and J ends lost 2 bases and 6 bases respectively, with 9 bases between them. CDR3 loop: CASSVGYGNSPLHF. CDR3 in DNA: TGTGCCAGCAGCGTGGGCTACGGTAATTCACCCCTCCACTTT.

J is TRBJ1-2 and V is TRBV18; no firm D call. CDR3 length equals 14 residues. Trimming removed 4 bases at V and 7 bases at J, with 16 bases between. In germline, CDR1 is KGHSH, CDR2 LQKENI. DNA of the CDR3: TGTGCCAGCTCACGCTCCGGAGCCTCCCCTGGCTACACCTTC. This codes for CASSRSGASPGYTF. The full variable domain, with the rest looked up from reference TRBV18 and TRBJ1-2, is NAGVMQNPRHLVRRRGQEARLRCSPMKGHSHVYWYRQLPEEGLKFMVYLQKENIIDESGMPKERFSAEFPKEGPSILRIQQVVRGDSAAYFCASSRSGASPGYTFGSGTRLTVV.

The V gene is TRBV19, the J gene TRBJ2-1; 11 bases align to TRBD2. Losses at the gene ends were 2 bases for V and 8 bases for J; bases not matched to a gene: 11. The CDR3 loop spans 17 amino acids. The germline V gene encodes CDR1 LNHDA and CDR2 SQIVND (reference sequence). CDR3 region: CASSIILAGGLIDEQFF. DNA of the CDR3: TGTGCCAGTAGTATAATCCTAGCGGGGGGCCTAATTGATGAGCAGTTCTTC.

The chain couples TRBV28 to TRBJ1-1, with D possibly being TRBD1 (6 bases). Trimming shortened V by 7 bases and J by 5 bases, and 14 bases separated the two germline ends. There are 13 residues in the CDR3. Germline-derived CDR1 and CDR2 are MDHEN and SYDVKM. CDR3 coding DNA: TGTGCCAGCAATAGGGGGGGCAGGACTGAAGCTTTCTTT. Its translation is CASNRGGRTEAFF. Full variable domain (outside the CDR3, taken from reference TRBV28 and TRBJ1-1): DVKVTQSSRYLVKRTGEKVFLECVQDMDHENMFWYRQDPGLGLRLIYFSYDVKMKEKGDIPEGYSVSREKKERFSLILESASTNQTSMYLCASNRGGRTEAFFGQGTRLTVV.

The chain employs TRBV10-3 and TRBJ1-5; 8 bases agree with TRBD1. Germline lookup yields CDR1 ENHRY and CDR2 SYGVKD. V dropped 4 bases and J dropped 6; count of bases not matched to a gene: 2. CDR3 length: 13 amino acids. CDR3 nucleotides: TGTGCCATCAGTGTGACAGGGGCTCAGCCCCAGCATTTT. Its translation: CAISVTGAQPQHF.

The chain links TRBV2 to TRBJ2-1; 15 positions match TRBD2. The V and J ends lost 7 bases and 12 bases, in that order; junction bases with no gene match: 7. The CDR3 has 14 amino acids. Germline loops: CDR1 SNHLY, CDR2 FYNNEI. This chain's CDR3 is CASKVRTSGRGQFF. CDR3 DNA sequence: TGTGCCAGCAAGGTTCGGACTAGCGGGAGGGGGCAGTTCTTC.

The J gene is TRBJ2-1, the V gene TRBV18; D is perhaps TRBD2 (5 bases). From germline, CDR1 is KGHSH and CDR2 LQKENI. Trimming removed 3 bases at V and 9 bases at J, with 15 bases between. The CDR3 spans 14 residues. Here the CDR3 reads CASSPATRVSEQFF. Written as DNA, the CDR3 is TGTGCCAGCTCACCCGCAACTAGAGTAAGTGAGCAGTTCTTC.

This clone has more than one count but fewer than ten. The rearrangement uses TRBV11-2 and TRBJ2-1; TRBD2 agrees at 7 bases. After removal of 4 bases from V and 10 bases from J, the junction contained 4 bases not matched to a gene. The germline CDR1 and CDR2 sequences are SGHAT and FQNNGV. This CDR3 is 12 amino acids long. The CDR3 loop reads CASSWGRGEQFF. The CDR3 DNA is TGTGCCAGCAGCTGGGGGAGGGGAGAGCAGTTCTTC.

The chain combines TRBV7-2 with TRBJ2-1, with D tentatively TRBD1 (6 bases). The CDR3 consists of 15 residues. V lost 6 bases, J lost 2 bases, and 14 bases lay in between. Germline loops: CDR1 SGHTA, CDR2 FQGNSA. The CDR3 sequence is CASRRGGSTYNEQFF. The CDR3 region has the DNA TGTGCCAGCAGAAGAGGGGGTTCGACCTACAATGAGCAGTTCTTC.

The chain joins TRBV5-1 to TRBJ1-1; no firm D call. The CDR3 totals 13 residues. CDR1 and CDR2 from the germline V gene are SGHRS and YFSETQ. Trimming stripped 1 base from V and 8 bases from J, with 12 bases between. This CDR3 reads CASSLLTAGEAFF. The DNA of the CDR3 is TGCGCCAGCAGCTTGCTGACCGCGGGAGAAGCTTTCTTT.

The chain uses TRBV6-2 or TRBV6-3 and TRBJ2-5; 10 nucleotides line up with TRBD2. This CDR3 spans 15 amino acids. The germline gives CDR1 MNHEY, CDR2 SVGEGT. The junction had 8 bases not matched to a gene; V was cut back by 5 bases and J by 5 bases. The CDR3 region is CASSGHSGGRETQYF. The CDR3 nucleotides read TGTGCCAGCAGTGGACATAGCGGGGGGCGGGAGACCCAGTACTTC.